This T cell receptor beta chain was sequenced for a study of neurological immune-mediated disorders. The unsorted libraries originated from 2 million PBMCs kept at -80 C. The cDNA was generated through 5'RACE incorporating 10-nucleotide random UMIs. In every sequencing run, more than 180 million TCR-beta sequences were generated from 15-18 subjects. TCRdb redid the calling of the 5' RACE reads with MiXCR, one entry per CDR3 protein. Of roughly 62,000 distinct CDR3 sequences listed, around 5% are singletons. Germline values: CDR1 SEHNR, CDR2 FQNEAQ (reference sequence). V was trimmed by 5 bases and J by 6 bases, leaving 10 bases between them. This CDR3 has 12 residues. This clonotype was counted ten times or more.

The sequence was obtained from a woman in her forties or fifties with multiple sclerosis. The chain uses TRBV7-9 and TRBJ1-2, with D possibly TRBD1 on 5 matching bases. The specimen was PBMCs. CDR3 bases: TGTGCCAGCAGCCCCGGGGGGAATGGCTACACCTTC. Its translation: CASSPGGNGYTF.